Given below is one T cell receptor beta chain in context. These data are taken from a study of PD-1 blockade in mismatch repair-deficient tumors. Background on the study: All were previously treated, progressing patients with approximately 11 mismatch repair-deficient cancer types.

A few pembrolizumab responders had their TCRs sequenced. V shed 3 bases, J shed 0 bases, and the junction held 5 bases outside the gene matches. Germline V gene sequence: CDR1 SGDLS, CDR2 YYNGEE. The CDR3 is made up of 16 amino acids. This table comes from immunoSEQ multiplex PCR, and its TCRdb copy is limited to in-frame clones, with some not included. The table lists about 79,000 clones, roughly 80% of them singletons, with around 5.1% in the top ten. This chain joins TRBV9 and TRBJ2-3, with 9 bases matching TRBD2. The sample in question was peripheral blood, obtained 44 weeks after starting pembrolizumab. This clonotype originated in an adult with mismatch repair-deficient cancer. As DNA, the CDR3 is TGTGCCAGCAGCGCCCGACTAGCGGCAAGCACAGATACGCAGTATTTT. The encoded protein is CASSARLAASTDTQYF.